The present entry profiles one TCR beta chain with its context. These data belong to a study of blood T cell repertoires in COVID-19. Study-wide context: There were acute and convalescent COVID-19 samples, and they came from the United States, Italy and Spain.

The junction had 9 bases not matched to a gene; V was cut back by 5 bases and J by 1 base. Germline V gives CDR1 SGHKS, CDR2 YYEKEE (reference sequence). The CDR3 is 16 residues long. TCRdb's table, derived via immunoSEQ multiplex PCR, lists solely in-frame clones and lacks some. The sample lists approximately 340,000 clones, about 89% occurring once. The chain joins TRBV5-5 to TRBJ1-2, with 9 nucleotides matching TRBD1. This TCR was sampled from a woman between 35 and 50 years old who had been exposed to COVID-19. The sample comprised PBMCs or T cells enriched from blood (not recorded which). The DNA of the CDR3 is TGTGCCAGCAGTCCTACCGGGACAGGGTTTAACTATGGCTACACCTTC. The encoded protein is CASSPTGTGFNYGYTF.